This TCR beta chain was profiled in a study of preoperative IRX-2 immunotherapy in early breast cancer. Some clones are missing from TCRdb's copy, which holds only in-frame ones; the method was immunoSEQ multiplex PCR. In the table there are about 62,000 clones, less than 95% of which are singletons. Treatment: preoperative locoregional IRX-2 cytokine immunotherapy. This phase Ib study tested locoregional IRX-2 cytokine immunotherapy given before surgery. This CDR3 is 15 amino acids long. Germline CDR1 reads ENHRY; CDR2 reads SYGVKD. J gave up 6 bases and V 2 bases, and 4 bases lay outside the gene matches.

The V gene is TRBV10-3, the J gene TRBJ2-2; TRBD1 matches at 9 bases. Sampling was done from a patient treated with IRX-2 immunotherapy. This clonotype was sampled from a human donor with breast cancer. The CDR3 reads CAISENRGRPGELFF. For the CDR3, the DNA is TGTGCCATCAGTGAGAACAGGGGGCGACCCGGGGAGCTGTTTTTT.